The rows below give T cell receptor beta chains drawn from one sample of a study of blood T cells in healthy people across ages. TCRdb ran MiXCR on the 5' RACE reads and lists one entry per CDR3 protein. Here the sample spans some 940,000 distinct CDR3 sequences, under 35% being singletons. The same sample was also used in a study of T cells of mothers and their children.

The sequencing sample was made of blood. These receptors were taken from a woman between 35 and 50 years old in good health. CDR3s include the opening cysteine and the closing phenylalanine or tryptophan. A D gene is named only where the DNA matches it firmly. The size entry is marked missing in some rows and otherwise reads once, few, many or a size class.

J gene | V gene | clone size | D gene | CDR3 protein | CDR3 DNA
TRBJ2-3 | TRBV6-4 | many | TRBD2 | CASSDTSGERTDTQYF | TGTGCCAGCAGTGACACTAGCGGGGAACGCACAGATACGCAGTATTTT
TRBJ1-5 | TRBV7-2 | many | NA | CASSLGSGSNQPQHF | TGTGCCAGCAGTTTAGGGAGTGGTAGCAATCAGCCCCAGCATTTT
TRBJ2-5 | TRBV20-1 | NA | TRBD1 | CSAKGTGALNQYQEIQYF | TGCAGTGCTAAGGGGACAGGGGCGCTCAACCAGTACCAAGAGATCCAGTACTTC
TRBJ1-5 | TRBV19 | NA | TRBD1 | CASQVYGTGGQPQHF | TGTGCCAGCCAAGTATACGGGACAGGGGGTCAGCCCCAGCATTTT
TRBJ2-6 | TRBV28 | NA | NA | CACITTALGSGANVLTF | TGTGCCTGCATCACGACAGCTCTGGGCTCTGGGGCCAACGTCCTGACTTTC
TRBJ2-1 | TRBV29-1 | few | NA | CSVAHSEWPKYNEQFF | TGCAGCGTTGCGCACAGTGAGTGGCCTAAATATAATGAGCAGTTCTTC
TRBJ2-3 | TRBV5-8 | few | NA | CASSPKGVLTGTDTQYF | TGTGCCAGCAGCCCCAAAGGAGTCCTGACGGGCACAGATACGCAGTATTTT
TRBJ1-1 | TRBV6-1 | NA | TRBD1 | CASRTGEESEAFF | TGTGCCAGCAGGACAGGGGAGGAATCTGAAGCTTTCTTT
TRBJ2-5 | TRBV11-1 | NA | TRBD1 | CASSSTTGLGETQYF | TGTGCCAGCAGTTCGACGACAGGGTTGGGAGAGACCCAGTACTTC
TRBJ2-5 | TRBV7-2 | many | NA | CASSLVPGANGRLTETQYF | TGTGCCAGCAGCTTAGTGCCGGGGGCGAATGGAAGGTTAACAGAGACCCAGTACTTC
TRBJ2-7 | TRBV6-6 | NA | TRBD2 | CASTRLAGGPYEQYF | TGTGCCAGCACCCGACTAGCGGGAGGGCCTTACGAGCAGTACTTC
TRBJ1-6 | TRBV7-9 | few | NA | CASSLEGAINSPLHF | TGTGCCAGCAGCTTAGAAGGGGCCATTAATTCACCCCTCCACTTT
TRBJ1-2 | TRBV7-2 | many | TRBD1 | CASSLEAGGNYGYTF | TGTGCCAGCAGCTTAGAGGCAGGGGGTAATTATGGCTACACCTTC
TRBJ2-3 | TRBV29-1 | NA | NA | CSSNRAGGTDTQYF | TGCAGCAGCAACAGGGCCGGGGGCACAGATACGCAGTATTTT
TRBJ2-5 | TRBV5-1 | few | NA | CASSPPTGDSQETQYF | TGCGCCAGCAGCCCCCCCACAGGGGACTCACAAGAGACCCAGTACTTC
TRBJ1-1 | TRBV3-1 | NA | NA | CASSLTGRYTEAFF | TGTGCCAGCAGCCTCACGGGGAGGTACACTGAAGCTTTCTTT
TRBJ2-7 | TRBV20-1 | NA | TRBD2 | CSAGGYLAVQGSYYEQYF | TGCAGTGCGGGGGGGTATCTAGCTGTTCAAGGGAGCTACTACGAGCAGTACTTC
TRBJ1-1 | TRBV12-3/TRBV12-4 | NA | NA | CASSLAGHRTDEAFF | TGTGCCAGCAGTTTAGCGGGCCACCGGACAGATGAAGCTTTCTTT
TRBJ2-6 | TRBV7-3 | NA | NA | CASSLNHRAPGANVRTF | TGTGCCAGCAGCTTAAATCATAGGGCCCCTGGGGCCAACGTCCGGACTTTC
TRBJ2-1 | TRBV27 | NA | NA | CASSVTQKGNEQFF | TGTGCCAGCAGTGTGACCCAAAAAGGCAATGAGCAGTTCTTC
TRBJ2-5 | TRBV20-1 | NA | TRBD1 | CSARDWDRAVETQYF | TGCAGTGCTAGAGATTGGGACAGGGCAGTGGAGACCCAGTACTTC
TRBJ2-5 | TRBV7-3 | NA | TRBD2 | CASSGGGSETQYF | TGTGCCAGCAGCGGCGGGGGTTCGGAGACCCAGTACTTC
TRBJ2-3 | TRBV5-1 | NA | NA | CASSLRSPSSTDTQYF | TGCGCCAGCAGCTTGAGGTCGCCCTCTAGCACAGATACGCAGTATTTT
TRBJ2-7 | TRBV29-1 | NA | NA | CSVEGLTRGAWDNEQYF | TGCAGCGTTGAAGGTCTAACAAGGGGCGCCTGGGACAATGAGCAGTACTTC
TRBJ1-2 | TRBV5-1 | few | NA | CASSLAAGTDGYTF | TGCGCCAGCAGCTTGGCCGCGGGTACGGATGGCTACACCTTC
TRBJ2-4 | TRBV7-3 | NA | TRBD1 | CASSSTGDTKNIQYF | TGTGCCAGCAGCTCGACAGGGGATACCAAAAACATTCAGTACTTC
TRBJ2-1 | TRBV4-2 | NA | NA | CASSQLSHSFIGNNEQFF | TGTGCCAGCAGCCAACTGTCCCACTCTTTCATAGGGAACAATGAGCAGTTCTTC
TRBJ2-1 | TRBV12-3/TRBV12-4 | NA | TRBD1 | CASSTYSGDSEQFF | TGCGCCAGCAGTACATACTCAGGGGACAGTGAGCAGTTCTTC
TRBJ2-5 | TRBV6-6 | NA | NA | CASSYLGDRYQETQYF | TGTGCCAGCAGTTACCTCGGAGACAGATACCAAGAGACCCAGTACTTC
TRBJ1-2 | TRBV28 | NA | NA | CASSLMRGIGYTF | TGTGCCAGCAGTTTAATGCGGGGGATAGGCTACACCTTC
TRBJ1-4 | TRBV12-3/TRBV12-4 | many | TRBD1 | CASSIRQGGNEKLFF | TGTGCCAGCAGTATACGACAGGGAGGGAATGAAAAACTGTTTTTT
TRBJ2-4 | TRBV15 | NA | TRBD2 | CATKRDRTKNIQYF | TGTGCCACCAAGCGGGACCGAACCAAAAACATTCAGTACTTC
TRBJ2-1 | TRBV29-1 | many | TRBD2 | CSVDGGLAGGGSYNEQFF | TGCAGCGTTGACGGGGGACTAGCGGGGGGAGGCTCCTACAATGAGCAGTTCTTC
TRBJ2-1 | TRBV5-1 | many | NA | CASSLAVGGSYNEQFF | TGCGCCAGCAGCTTGGCCGTTGGGGGTTCCTACAATGAGCAGTTCTTC
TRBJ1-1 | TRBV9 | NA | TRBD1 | CASSAGDRNTEAFF | TGTGCCAGCAGCGCGGGGGACAGGAACACTGAAGCTTTCTTT
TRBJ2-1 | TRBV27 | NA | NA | CASGDAMYNEQFF | TGTGCCAGCGGGGACGCGATGTACAATGAGCAGTTCTTC
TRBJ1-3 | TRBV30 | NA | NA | CAWNLSGNTIYF | TGTGCCTGGAATCTCTCTGGAAACACCATATATTTT
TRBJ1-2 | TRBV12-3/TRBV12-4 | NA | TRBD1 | CASSPGGQGGRGYTF | TGTGCCAGCAGTCCCGGGGGACAGGGAGGTAGAGGCTACACCTTC
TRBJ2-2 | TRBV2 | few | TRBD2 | CASTLAGGYTGELFF | TGTGCCAGCACCTTAGCGGGGGGCTACACCGGGGAGCTGTTTTTT
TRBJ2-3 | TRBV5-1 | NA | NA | CASSEQGLATDTQYF | TGCGCCAGCAGCGAACAGGGTTTAGCCACAGATACGCAGTATTTT
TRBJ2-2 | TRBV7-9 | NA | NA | CASSFQSGNTGELFF | TGTGCCAGCAGCTTTCAATCGGGGAACACCGGGGAGCTGTTTTTT
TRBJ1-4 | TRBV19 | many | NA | CASRTAATNEKLFF | TGTGCCAGTAGGACTGCTGCAACTAATGAAAAACTGTTTTTT
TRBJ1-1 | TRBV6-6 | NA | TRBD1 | CASIDRGDSTEAFF | TGTGCCAGCATTGACAGGGGGGATAGCACTGAAGCTTTCTTT
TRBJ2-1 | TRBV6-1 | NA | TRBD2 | CASSQGTSGGGLDNEQFF | TGTGCCAGCAGTCAGGGGACTAGCGGGGGGGGTCTAGACAATGAGCAGTTCTTC
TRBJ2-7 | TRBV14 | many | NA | CASSQPDTYEQYF | TGTGCCAGCAGCCAGCCTGATACCTACGAGCAGTACTTC
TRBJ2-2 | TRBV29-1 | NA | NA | CSFGELFF | TGCAGCTTCGGGGAGCTGTTTTTT
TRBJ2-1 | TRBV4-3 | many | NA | CASSQDPGPSSYNEQFF | TGCGCCAGCAGCCAAGATCCCGGCCCAAGCTCCTACAATGAGCAGTTCTTC
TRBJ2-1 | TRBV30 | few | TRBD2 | CACPGASGAPGEQFF | TGTGCCTGCCCCGGGGCTAGCGGGGCTCCCGGTGAGCAGTTCTTC
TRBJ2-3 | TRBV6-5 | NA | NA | CASSYALDRRTDTQYF | TGTGCCAGCAGTTACGCCCTGGACAGACGCACAGATACGCAGTATTTT
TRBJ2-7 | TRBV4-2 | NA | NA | CASSQEWVSYEQYF | TGTGCCAGCAGCCAAGAGTGGGTTTCCTACGAGCAGTACTTC
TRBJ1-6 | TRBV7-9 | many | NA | CASRRGQGDSPLHF | TGTGCCAGCAGAAGAGGCCAGGGCGATTCACCCCTCCACTTT
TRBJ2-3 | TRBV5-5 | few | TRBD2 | CASSSGLAGGVDTQYF | TGTGCCAGCAGCTCCGGACTAGCGGGGGGCGTGGATACGCAGTATTTT
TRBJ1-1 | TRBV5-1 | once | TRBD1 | CASRPGGIRAEAFF | TGCGCCAGCAGGCCAGGGGGCATAAGGGCTGAAGCTTTCTTT